The 25 T cell receptor beta chains listed next were all sequenced from one sample in a study of control samples from healthy donors and cancer patients. Generated by immunoSEQ multiplex PCR, the TCRdb table keeps only in-frame clones and is missing some. The data show under 65,000 clones, about 86% seen once. Sequencing input: PBMCs. All receptors come from a woman in her forties or fifties with lung cancer.

This clone has more than one count but fewer than ten. The chain carries TRBV5-1 and TRBJ1-5; D is possibly TRBD1 (6 bases). The CDR3 totals 16 residues. V was cut by 4 bases and J by 5 bases, with 19 bases left in between. Germline lookup yields CDR1 SGHRS and CDR2 YFSETQ. The CDR3 region has the DNA TGCGCCAGCAGCCTGGGGGCCGGGGGGAGAGATCAGCCCCAGCATTTT. Translating it yields CASSLGAGGRDQPQHF. Full variable domain (outside the CDR3, taken from reference TRBV5-1 and TRBJ1-5): KAGVTQTPRYLIKTRGQQVTLSCSPISGHRSVSWYQQTPGQGLQFLFEYFSETQRNKGNFPGRFSGRQFSNSRSEMNVSTLELGDSALYLCASSLGAGGRDQPQHFGDGTRLSIL.

This sequence joins TRBV5-1 and TRBJ2-7, with 9 nucleotides matching TRBD1. The CDR3 is 14 residues long. Germline values: CDR1 SGHRS, CDR2 YFSETQ. The V segment lost 2 bases and the J segment 6 bases; nucleotides outside the gene matches: 6. The CDR3 protein is CASSLMGQGTEQYF. The CDR3 DNA reads TGCGCCAGCAGCTTAATGGGACAGGGAACCGAGCAGTACTTC. Looking up the rest from reference TRBV5-1 and TRBJ2-7 gives the full variable domain: KAGVTQTPRYLIKTRGQQVTLSCSPISGHRSVSWYQQTPGQGLQFLFEYFSETQRNKGNFPGRFSGRQFSNSRSEMNVSTLELGDSALYLCASSLMGQGTEQYFGPGTRLTVT.

The chain has TRBV28 and TRBJ1-1; 7 positions agree with TRBD1. There are 14 residues in the CDR3. The junction had 6 bases not matched to a gene; V was cut back by 5 bases and J by 3 bases. Germline V CDR1 and CDR2: MDHEN, SYDVKM. Here the CDR3 DNA reads TGTGCCAGCAGTCAGCCGGGACAGCACACTGAAGCTTTCTTT. Protein product: CASSQPGQHTEAFF.

CDR3 sequence: CASSSGLAGTGELFF. The CDR3 region has the DNA TGTGCCAGCAGCTCGGGACTAGCGGGAACCGGGGAGCTGTTTTTT. The J gene is TRBJ2-2, the V gene TRBV7-2; 13 bases map to TRBD2. This CDR3 region has 15 residues. J was trimmed by 5 bases and V by 4 bases; bases with no gene match: 1. The germline gives CDR1 SGHTA, CDR2 FQGNSA.

The chain couples TRBV15 to TRBJ2-7; a possible D gene is TRBD2 (6 bases). This CDR3 is built from 14 residues. CDR1 is LNHNV and CDR2 is YYDKDF in the germline V gene (reference sequence). Trimming took 4 bases from V and 3 from J, leaving 13 bases between them. CDR3 in DNA: TGTGCCACCAGCAAAATAGGGACTTACTACGAGCAGTACTTC. Its protein is CATSKIGTYYEQYF.

This chain uses TRBV28 with TRBJ2-7; either TRBD1 or TRBD2 may supply D (5 bases each). The CDR3 runs 14 residues. V lost 5 bases to trimming and J lost 9 bases, with 20 bases between them. Germline V CDR1 and CDR2: MDHEN, SYDVKM. This CDR3 is CASSGTDTATGQYF. The CDR3 DNA reads as TGTGCCAGCAGTGGGACCGACACAGCTACGGGGCAGTACTTC.

DNA of the CDR3: TGTGCCAGCAGCCCCGGGGGGACAGGGGGATTCTTCGGCTACACCTTC. It yields the protein CASSPGGTGGFFGYTF. The V gene is TRBV5-4, the J gene TRBJ1-2; 11 bases agree with TRBD1. The CDR3 runs to 16 residues. V gave up 4 bases and J gave up 8 bases; unmatched junction bases: 13. CDR1 and CDR2 from the germline V gene are SGHNT and YYREEE (reference sequence).

The table lists this clone with a count of one. The chain recombines TRBV4-2 with TRBJ1-1; 9 bases map to TRBD1. There are 16 residues in the CDR3. V lost 7 bases, J lost 4 bases, and 13 bases stayed unmatched. Germline CDR1 reads LGHNA; CDR2 reads YNFKEQ. The CDR3: CASTPGTGNWGTEAFF. CDR3 in DNA: TGTGCCAGCACCCCCGGGACAGGGAATTGGGGCACTGAAGCTTTCTTT.

The chain recombines TRBV7-9 with TRBJ1-1; the match to TRBD1 covers 8 bases. V lost 4 bases, J lost 4 bases, and 5 bases stayed unmatched. The CDR3 consists of 14 residues. The germline V gene has CDR1 SEHNR and CDR2 FQNEAQ (reference sequence). CDR3 sequence (DNA): TGTGCCAGCAGCTCAAAAGGACAGGGCACTGAAGCTTTCTTT. Translation: CASSSKGQGTEAFF.

V and J are TRBV13 and TRBJ1-2; TRBD1 matches at 9 bases. V lost 5 bases and J lost 8; bases outside the gene matches: 15. Germline values: CDR1 PRHDT, CDR2 FYEKMQ (reference sequence). The CDR3 sequence is 16 residues long. The CDR3 region has the DNA TGTGCCAGCAGCACGAGTGGGACAGGGACTACTTACGGCTACACCTTC. This codes for CASSTSGTGTTYGYTF. The entire variable domain, with the rest obtained from reference TRBV13 and TRBJ1-2, is as follows: AAGVIQSPRHLIKEKRETATLKCYPIPRHDTVYWYQQGPGQDPQFLISFYEKMQSDKGSIPDRFSAQQFSDYHSELNMSSLELGDSALYFCASSTSGTGTTYGYTFGSGTRLTVV.

The V and J genes are TRBV18 and TRBJ2-5; D may match TRBD1 or TRBD2 (7 bases each). V was clipped by 4 bases and J by 2 bases, with 14 bases between them. The CDR3 runs 15 residues. CDR1 is KGHSH and CDR2 is LQKENI in the germline V gene. The CDR3 sequence: CASSRARGGQETQYF. The DNA of the CDR3 is TGTGCCAGCTCACGTGCCAGGGGGGGGCAAGAGACCCAGTACTTC.

The chain is built from TRBV18 and TRBJ2-7, with 10 bases aligning to TRBD2. V was pared by 3 bases and J by 4 bases, with 15 bases of the junction left unmatched. The CDR3 runs 18 residues. Germline V gene sequence: CDR1 KGHSH, CDR2 LQKENI. As DNA, the CDR3 is TGTGCCAGCTCACCGAGGAAAGAGCGGGGGGGGATTTTATACGAGCAGTACTTC. It yields the protein CASSPRKERGGILYEQYF.

V is TRBV6-5 and J is TRBJ1-6; no definite D call. V was clipped by 4 bases and J by 7 bases, with 11 bases between them. The CDR3 is 14 residues long. CDR1 is MNHEY and CDR2 is SVGAGI in the germline V gene. CDR3 sequence reads: CASSFRGGNSPLHF. DNA for the CDR3: TGTGCCAGCAGTTTTCGGGGTGGGAATTCACCCCTCCACTTT.

This clone was counted a few times. This chain connects TRBV29-1 to TRBJ2-3; tentative D call: TRBD1 (7 bases). Germline V gene lookup returns CDR1 SQVTM and CDR2 ANQGSEA. This CDR3 is 17 amino acids long. Trimming left V 4 bases short and J 2 bases short, with 22 bases between. CDR3 amino acids: CSVVGLGGTANTDTQYF. CDR3 in DNA: TGCAGCGTTGTTGGGCTAGGCGGGACAGCCAACACAGATACGCAGTATTTT.

This clone was seen only a few times. The rearrangement links TRBV3-1 (or the pseudogene TRBV3-2) to TRBJ1-2; D possibly corresponds to TRBD1 (5 bases). The CDR3 has 15 amino acids. Germline V gene lookup returns CDR1 LGHDT and CDR2 YNNKEL (reference sequence). V was pared by 0 bases and J by 8 bases, with 16 bases between. DNA for the CDR3: TGTGCCAGCAGCCAAGAAGGGGCCAGGGCAGCCGGCTACACCTTC. As protein: CASSQEGARAAGYTF.

The CDR3 protein is CASSSRLAGSSNEQFF. For the CDR3, the DNA is TGTGCCAGCTCATCCCGACTAGCGGGGTCCAGCAATGAGCAGTTCTTC. The J gene is TRBJ2-1, the V gene TRBV18; 11 bases align to TRBD2. With 5 bases clipped from V and 6 bases from J, the junction kept 9 bases outside the gene matches. The CDR3 runs 16 residues. Germline V gene sequence: CDR1 KGHSH, CDR2 LQKENI.

The chain recombines TRBV19 with TRBJ2-7, with 8 bases identical to TRBD1. The V and J ends lost 4 bases and 5 bases, in that order; junction bases with no gene match: 10. This CDR3 region has 15 residues. Per the germline V gene, CDR1 is LNHDA and CDR2 is SQIVND (reference sequence). CDR3 coding DNA: TGTGCCAGTAGTACAGGGACAGGCCCCTTCCACGAGCAGTACTTC. Its translation: CASSTGTGPFHEQYF.

This chain links TRBV15 with TRBJ1-1; D remains ambiguous. The CDR3 contains 13 residues. V was cut by 0 bases and J by 5 bases, with 7 bases left in between. Per the germline V gene, CDR1 is LNHNV and CDR2 is YYDKDF (reference sequence). This CDR3 reads CATSRDQATEAFF. The CDR3 region has the DNA TGTGCCACCAGCAGAGATCAGGCAACTGAAGCTTTCTTT. Filled out from reference TRBV15 and TRBJ1-1, the complete variable domain reads DAMVIQNPRYQVTQFGKPVTLSCSQTLNHNVMYWYQQKSSQAPKLLFHYYDKDFNNEADTPDNFQSRRPNTSFCFLDIRSPGLGDTAMYLCATSRDQATEAFFGQGTRLTVV.

This clone has just one count. The V gene is TRBV28, the J gene TRBJ1-2; D call uncertain. Germline CDR1 and CDR2: MDHEN and SYDVKM. The CDR3 covers 13 residues. Trimming left V 7 bases short and J 3 bases short, with 12 bases between. CDR3 coding DNA: TGTGCCAGCAAGGTGAACCCCGACTATGGCTACACCTTC. Its translation: CASKVNPDYGYTF.

This clone was detected a few times. The genes are TRBV6-5 and TRBJ2-4; 7 bases are shared with TRBD2. The V gene's germline CDR1 is MNHEY and CDR2 SVGAGI. CDR3 length equals 15 residues. The trim removed 6 bases at V and 0 bases at J, leaving 5 bases unmatched. The CDR3 spells CASSRGEGAKNIQYF. CDR3 DNA sequence: TGTGCCAGCAGCCGGGGGGAGGGAGCCAAAAACATTCAGTACTTC.

J is TRBJ2-2 and V is TRBV24-1, with TRBD1 identical over 9 bases. CDR3 length: 16 residues. Germline CDR1 KGHDR, CDR2 SFDVKD. The V segment lost 3 bases and the J segment 6 bases; nucleotides outside the gene matches: 7. Here the CDR3 reads CATSDGGQGQAGELFF. The DNA of the CDR3 is TGTGCCACCAGTGATGGAGGACAGGGGCAGGCCGGGGAGCTGTTTTTT.

As for this clone: Other DNA sequences in this sample translate to the same CDR3. The V and J genes are TRBV12-3 or TRBV12-4 and TRBJ1-2; TRBD1 matches 7 bases. J was trimmed by 4 bases and V by 3 bases; bases with no gene match: 2. There are 13 residues in the CDR3. The CDR3 region is CASSFPGGYGYTF. The CDR3 DNA is TGTGCCAGCAGTTTTCCAGGGGGCTATGGCTACACCTTC.

This chain joins TRBV2 and TRBJ2-7; D perhaps matches TRBD1 (5 bases). This CDR3 spans 13 amino acids. Germline V lookup: CDR1 SNHLY, CDR2 FYNNEI. V dropped 4 bases and J dropped 0 bases, with 7 bases sitting between them. The CDR3 DNA is TGTGCCAGCAGTGGGGGCAGCTCCTACGAGCAGTACTTC. Translated, it gives CASSGGSSYEQYF.

This chain links TRBV14 with TRBJ2-4, with 7 bases fitting TRBD1. Germline-derived CDR1 and CDR2 are SGHDN and FVKESK. V trimming: 4 bases; J trimming: 3 bases; junction bases outside the gene matches: 9. The CDR3 sequence is 16 residues long. The DNA of the CDR3 is TGTGCCAGCAGCCGGATAGGGGGCGCGGGCAAAAACATTCAGTACTTC. This codes for CASSRIGGAGKNIQYF.

The chain has TRBV19 and TRBJ1-2, with D perhaps TRBD1 (5 bases). Germline V gene sequence: CDR1 LNHDA, CDR2 SQIVND (reference sequence). The CDR3 contains 13 residues. The V end lost 0 bases, the J end lost 6 bases, and 8 bases lay between the germline ends. CDR3 sequence reads: CASSIDRGDGYTF. The CDR3 coding sequence is TGTGCCAGTAGTATAGATCGAGGGGATGGCTACACCTTC.